One sample yielded the 21 T cell receptor beta chains listed below, sequenced in a study of response to subunit inactivated influenza vaccine. TCRdb passed the RT-PCR reads through MiXCR, listing each CDR3 protein once. The sample carries a few hundred thousand distinct CDR3 sequences, 20% to 25% recorded once. The sample consisted of PBMCs from blood, taken less than 22 months after vaccination. These receptors all stem from a man aged 50 to 75 who received an inactivated influenza vaccine.

This rearrangement joins TRBV20-1 to TRBJ2-1, with D possibly TRBD1 on 5 matching bases. Germline V gene data show CDR1 as DFQATT and CDR2 as SNEGSKA (reference sequence). The CDR3 covers 13 residues. Trimming stripped 3 bases from V and 9 bases from J, with 15 bases between. The CDR3 is CSASYTGFREQFF. DNA for the CDR3: TGCAGTGCTAGTTATACAGGATTTCGTGAGCAGTTCTTC.

The rearrangement uses TRBV28 and TRBJ2-5, with TRBD2 identical over 8 bases. The CDR3 runs to 16 residues. Germline V lookup: CDR1 MDHEN, CDR2 SYDVKM. Trimming cost V 5 bases and J 2 bases; bases outside gene matches: 10. DNA of the CDR3: TGTGCCAGCAGTCCGGATCTAGCGGGCGGACAAGAGACCCAGTACTTC. It translates to CASSPDLAGGQETQYF.

In DNA, the CDR3 is TGTGCCAGCAGTTACTTTCCCCCCCAGCGGGGTAACAATGAGCAGTTCTTC. It encodes CASSYFPPQRGNNEQFF. This chain links TRBV6-5 with TRBJ2-1; 7 nucleotides align to TRBD2. Trimming cost V 1 base and J 5 bases; bases outside gene matches: 11. The germline V gene encodes CDR1 MNHEY and CDR2 SVGAGI. The length of the CDR3 is 17 residues.

This clonotype was seen only a few times. The chain couples TRBV12-3 or TRBV12-4 to TRBJ1-3; D is unclear. V shed 6 bases and J shed 1 base, with 10 bases lying between them. The CDR3 is made up of 14 amino acids. The CDR3 DNA reads TGTGCCAGCAGGTTACCAGAATCTGGAAACACCATATATTTT. It codes for CASRLPESGNTIYF.

This chain uses TRBV12-3 or TRBV12-4 with TRBJ2-7; 7 bases agree with TRBD1. With V trimmed by 7 bases and J by 7 bases, 10 bases remained unmatched. This CDR3 spans 13 amino acids. Written as DNA, the CDR3 is TGTGCCAGCACCATTCGACAGGGTGGGGAGCAGTACTTC. Amino acids: CASTIRQGGEQYF.

The V and J genes are TRBV7-8 and TRBJ2-7, with D possibly being TRBD2 (6 bases). Germline V gene data show CDR1 as SGHVS and CDR2 as FQNEAQ. With 1 base removed from V and 0 bases from J, the gap between germline ends came to 13 bases. CDR3 length: 16 residues. This CDR3 is CASSLGVAVLSYEQYF. The CDR3 DNA is TGTGCCAGCAGCTTAGGGGTAGCGGTACTCTCCTACGAGCAGTACTTC.

This chain links TRBV20-1 with TRBJ2-1; tentatively, D is TRBD2 (5 bases). The CDR3 sequence is 11 residues long. Germline values: CDR1 DFQATT, CDR2 SNEGSKA (reference sequence). The ends were cut back, 3 bases at V and 12 bases at J, with 12 bases in the middle. In DNA, the CDR3 is TGCAGTGCTAGTACGGGGAGTCGGCAGTTCTTC. This encodes CSASTGSRQFF.

The table lists this clonotype with a few counts. V usage is TRBV10-3 and J usage is TRBJ2-5; the match to TRBD1 covers 8 bases. The V gene end was trimmed by 4 bases and the J gene end by 9 bases; junction bases not matched to a gene: 10. CDR1 and CDR2 (germline): ENHRY, SYGVKD. CDR3 length: 14 amino acids. The CDR3 protein is CAISGTGRAGAQYF. Written as DNA, the CDR3 is TGTGCCATCAGTGGGACAGGGCGAGCAGGGGCCCAGTACTTC.

The gene calls are TRBV28 and TRBJ1-2; tentative D call: TRBD1 (5 bases). CDR3 length equals 14 residues. Germline loops: CDR1 MDHEN, CDR2 SYDVKM. V gave up 3 bases and J gave up 5 bases, with 13 bases separating them. CDR3 coding DNA: TGTGCCAGCAGTTTCGGGGACGGGGGGTATGGCTACACCTTC. Amino acid sequence: CASSFGDGGYGYTF.

This clonotype showed up just a few times. The chain carries TRBV11-2 and TRBJ1-5, with no clear D. The CDR3 spans 19 residues. CDR1 is SGHAT, CDR2 FQNNGV, per germline. Trimming left V 4 bases short and J 0 bases short, with 22 bases between. The CDR3 DNA sequence: TGTGCCAGCAGCTCCCAAGTTACGGCGTGGGGTTATAGCAATCAGCCCCAGCATTTT. As protein: CASSSQVTAWGYSNQPQHF.

The sample holds a few counts of this clonotype. The chain carries TRBV27 and TRBJ1-4; no clear D gene. This CDR3 contains 14 residues. The V end was cut by 2 bases, the J end by 4 bases, with 8 bases between. The V gene's germline CDR1 is MNHEY and CDR2 SMNVEV (reference sequence). CDR3 coding DNA: TGTGCCAGCAGTTTAGTACGGGGTAATGAAAAACTGTTTTTT. Residues: CASSLVRGNEKLFF.

This clonotype was counted only a few times. In DNA form, the CDR3 reads TGTGCCAGCAGCTCCCTTCTAGGGGACAGGGGATCACCCCTCCACTTT. This encodes CASSSLLGDRGSPLHF. The rearrangement links TRBV7-2 to TRBJ1-6, with 10 nucleotides matching TRBD1. CDR3 size: 16 residues. The germline CDR1 and CDR2 sequences are SGHTA and FQGNSA. J lost 10 bases, V lost 4 bases, and 10 bases had no gene match.

Comments on this clonotype: This may come from a read error, since a much larger clone is one base off. The V gene is TRBV15, the J gene TRBJ2-5; no clear D gene. The V end lost 5 bases, the J end lost 5 bases, and 15 bases lay between the germline ends. This CDR3 is 14 amino acids long. Per the germline V gene, CDR1 is LNHNV and CDR2 is YYDKDF (reference sequence). CDR3 in amino acids: CATSFQLERETQYF. Written as DNA, the CDR3 is TGTGCCACCAGCTTTCAACTCGAAAGGGAGACCCAGTACTTC.

This chain uses TRBV7-2 with TRBJ2-1; weak D call: TRBD1 (6 bases). V was trimmed by 1 base and J by 12 bases, leaving 13 bases between them. This CDR3 comprises 13 residues. Germline CDR1 is SGHTA and CDR2 is FQGNSA. For the CDR3, the DNA is TGTGCCAGCAGCTTAGGGAAGGGGGACGGGCAGTTCTTC. It translates to CASSLGKGDGQFF.

V is TRBV20-1 and J is TRBJ1-5, with D tentatively TRBD2 (5 bases). Matching the DNA end better, TRBJ2-3 makes the J call doubtful. The CDR3 contains 13 residues. The V gene's germline CDR1 is DFQATT and CDR2 SNEGSKA (reference sequence). This chain's CDR3 is CSASRGIDQPQYF. The CDR3 DNA sequence: TGCAGTGCTAGCCGGGGAATCGATCAGCCCCAGTATTTT.

This sequence joins TRBV28 and TRBJ2-7; either TRBD1 or TRBD2 may supply D (5 bases each). This CDR3 spans 12 amino acids. Germline CDR1 reads MDHEN; CDR2 reads SYDVKM. V shed 9 bases and J shed 4 bases, with 13 bases lying between them. The CDR3 loop is CASRDLLYEQYF. CDR3 nucleotide sequence: TGTGCCAGTAGGGACCTTTTGTACGAGCAGTACTTC.

This clonotype has a handful of counts. The V gene is TRBV2, the J gene TRBJ2-3; possible D gene TRBD2, 6 bases. This CDR3 has 13 amino acids. The V end lost 6 bases, the J end lost 4 bases, and 11 bases lay between the germline ends. Germline V gene lookup returns CDR1 SNHLY and CDR2 FYNNEI. The CDR3 loop is CASRGDSSDTQYF. For the CDR3, the DNA is TGTGCCAGCAGGGGGGACTCGTCAGATACGCAGTATTTT.

This sequence joins TRBV4-3 and TRBJ1-2; 7 bases line up with TRBD1. After removal of 4 bases from V and 2 bases from J, the junction contained 4 bases not matched to a gene. The CDR3 extends over 14 amino acids. Germline V CDR1 and CDR2: LGHNA, YSLEER. CDR3 coding DNA: TGCGCCAGCAGCCCGGGACAGCCGAACTATGGCTACACCTTC. Its protein is CASSPGQPNYGYTF.

This clonotype was observed a few times. The rearrangement joins TRBV5-1 to TRBJ1-1, with 10 bases that match TRBD1. The ends lost 4 bases at V and 1 base at J; junction bases unmatched: 4. Germline assignment: CDR1 SGHRS and CDR2 YFSETQ. The CDR3 loop spans 15 amino acids. The CDR3 sequence: CASSTDRGPNTEAFF. In DNA, the CDR3 is TGCGCCAGCAGCACCGACAGGGGGCCGAACACTGAAGCTTTCTTT. The full variable domain, with the rest looked up from reference TRBV5-1 and TRBJ1-1, is KAGVTQTPRYLIKTRGQQVTLSCSPISGHRSVSWYQQTPGQGLQFLFEYFSETQRNKGNFPGRFSGRQFSNSRSEMNVSTLELGDSALYLCASSTDRGPNTEAFFGQGTRLTVV.

There are a few counts of this clonotype. This chain joins TRBV21-1 and TRBJ2-7; no check of the table's D call, TRBD1, against the DNA was made. TRBV21-1 is annotated as a pseudogene. This CDR3 region has 17 residues. Written as DNA, the CDR3 is TGTGCCAGCAACCCAGAACCCGAAGGGACAGGGTCCTACGAGCAGTACTTC. It encodes CASNPEPEGTGSYEQYF.

The rearrangement uses TRBV7-9 and TRBJ1-5, with a possible D match to TRBD1 (5 bases). The CDR3 consists of 14 residues. Between the trimmed V and J ends, which lost 5 bases and 7 bases, there was a span of 15 bases. Per the germline V gene, CDR1 is SEHNR and CDR2 is FQNEAQ (reference sequence). The CDR3 region has the DNA TGTGCCAGCAGCCCAGGCAGGGCTTCCCAGCCCCAGCATTTT. Protein: CASSPGRASQPQHF.